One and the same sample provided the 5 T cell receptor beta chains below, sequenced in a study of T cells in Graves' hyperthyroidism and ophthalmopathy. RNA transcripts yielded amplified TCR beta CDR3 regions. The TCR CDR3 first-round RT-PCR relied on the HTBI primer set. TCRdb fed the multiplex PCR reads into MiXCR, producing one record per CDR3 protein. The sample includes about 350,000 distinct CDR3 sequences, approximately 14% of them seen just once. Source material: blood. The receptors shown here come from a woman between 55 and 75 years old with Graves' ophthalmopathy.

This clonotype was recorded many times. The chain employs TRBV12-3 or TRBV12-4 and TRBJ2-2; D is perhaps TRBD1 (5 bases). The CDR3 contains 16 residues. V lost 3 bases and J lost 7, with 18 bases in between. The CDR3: CASSFLPWQGVGELFF. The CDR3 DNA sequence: TGTGCCAGCAGTTTTTTACCGTGGCAGGGCGTCGGGGAGCTGTTTTTT.

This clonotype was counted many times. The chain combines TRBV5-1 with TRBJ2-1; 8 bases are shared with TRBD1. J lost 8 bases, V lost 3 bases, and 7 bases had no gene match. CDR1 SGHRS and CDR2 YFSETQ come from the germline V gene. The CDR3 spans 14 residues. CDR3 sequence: CASSSRQGFDEQFF. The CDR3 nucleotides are TGCGCCAGCAGCTCGCGACAGGGGTTCGATGAGCAGTTCTTC.

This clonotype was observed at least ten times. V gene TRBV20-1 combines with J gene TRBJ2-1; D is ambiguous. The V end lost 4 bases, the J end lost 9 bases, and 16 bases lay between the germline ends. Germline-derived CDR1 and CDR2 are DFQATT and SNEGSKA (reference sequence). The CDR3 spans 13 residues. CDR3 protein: CSAKGSNLGEQFF. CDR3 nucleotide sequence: TGCAGTGCTAAGGGTTCAAACTTGGGTGAGCAGTTCTTC.

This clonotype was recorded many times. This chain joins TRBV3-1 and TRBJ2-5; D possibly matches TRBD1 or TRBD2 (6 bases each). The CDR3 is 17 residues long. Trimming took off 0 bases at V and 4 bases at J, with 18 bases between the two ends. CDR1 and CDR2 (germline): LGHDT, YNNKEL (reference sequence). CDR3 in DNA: TGTGCCAGCAGCCAAGACAATCGCGTGGGGGGCGGAGAGACCCAGTACTTC. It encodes CASSQDNRVGGGETQYF.

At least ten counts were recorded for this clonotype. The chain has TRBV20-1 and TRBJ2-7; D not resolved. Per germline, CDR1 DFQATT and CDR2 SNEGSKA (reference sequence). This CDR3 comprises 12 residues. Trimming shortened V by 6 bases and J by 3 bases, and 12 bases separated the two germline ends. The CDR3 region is CSAPSTGYEQYF. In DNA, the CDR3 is TGCAGTGCGCCCTCTACCGGCTACGAGCAGTACTTC.